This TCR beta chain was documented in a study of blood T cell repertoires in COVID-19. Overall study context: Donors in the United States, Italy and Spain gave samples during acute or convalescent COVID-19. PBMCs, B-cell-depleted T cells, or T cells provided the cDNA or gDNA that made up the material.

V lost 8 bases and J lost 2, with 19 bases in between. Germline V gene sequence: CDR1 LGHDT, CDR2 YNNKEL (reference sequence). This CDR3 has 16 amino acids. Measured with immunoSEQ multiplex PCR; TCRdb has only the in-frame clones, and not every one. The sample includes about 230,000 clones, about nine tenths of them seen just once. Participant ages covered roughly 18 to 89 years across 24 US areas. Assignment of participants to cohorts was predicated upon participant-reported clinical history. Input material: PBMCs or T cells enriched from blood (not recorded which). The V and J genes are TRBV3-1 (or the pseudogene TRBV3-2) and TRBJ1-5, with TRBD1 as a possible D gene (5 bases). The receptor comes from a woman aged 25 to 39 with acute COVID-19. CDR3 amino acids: CASFGRVGIGNQPQHF. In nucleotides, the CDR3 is TGTGCCAGCTTCGGCAGGGTGGGTATAGGCAATCAGCCCCAGCATTTT.